The 14 T cell receptor beta chains below were found in one sample sequenced in a study of blood T cell repertoires in COVID-19. TCRdb's copy holds only in-frame clones and misses some; the assay was immunoSEQ multiplex PCR. The table includes roughly 250,000 clones, around 82% detected once. What was sequenced was peripheral blood. These receptors all come from a woman aged 80 or over with active or convalescent COVID-19.

In this sample, this clone turned up a few times. V usage is TRBV10-3 and J usage is TRBJ1-5, with 10 nucleotides matching TRBD1. The CDR3 has 13 residues. J gave up 4 bases and V 8 bases, and 2 bases lay outside the gene matches. The germline V gene encodes CDR1 ENHRY and CDR2 SYGVKD. This CDR3 reads CAIGQGGNQPQHF. The CDR3 bases are TGTGCCATCGGACAGGGGGGAAATCAGCCCCAGCATTTT.

J is TRBJ2-3 and V is TRBV6-5; 10 bases match TRBD2. Germline V gene sequence: CDR1 MNHEY, CDR2 SVGAGI. V shed 10 bases, J shed 2 bases, and the junction held 9 bases outside the gene matches. There are 15 residues in the CDR3. CDR3 protein: CATHLAGVNTDTQYF. In DNA, the CDR3 is TGTGCCACCCACCTAGCGGGAGTGAACACAGATACGCAGTATTTT.

The chain employs TRBV3-1 (or the pseudogene TRBV3-2) and TRBJ1-6; D gene uncertain. Per the germline V gene, CDR1 is LGHDT and CDR2 is YNNKEL (reference sequence). The CDR3 contains 15 residues. The germline V and J ends were trimmed by 0 bases and 7 bases, with 10 bases remaining between them. DNA of the CDR3: TGTGCCAGCAGCCAAGAGTGGACGGGGAATTCACCCCTCCACTTT. It codes for CASSQEWTGNSPLHF.

CDR3 sequence reads: CASSPGTFKGKLFF. In DNA form, the CDR3 reads TGTGCCAGCAGTCCCGGGACTTTTAAAGGGAAACTGTTTTTT. The chain has TRBV28 and TRBJ1-4; D might be TRBD1 (5 bases). Trimming pared 5 bases from V and 11 bases from J, leaving 18 bases between. CDR3 length: 14 residues. CDR1 and CDR2 (germline): MDHEN, SYDVKM.

The chain couples TRBV5-1 to TRBJ1-2; 9 bases agree with TRBD1. Germline trimming cut 5 bases from V and 4 bases from J; bases unmatched to any gene: 6. The CDR3 spans 14 residues. Germline V gene sequence: CDR1 SGHRS, CDR2 YFSETQ. The CDR3 sequence is CASSSDRGGYGYTF. The CDR3 DNA reads TGCGCCAGCAGTTCGGACAGGGGAGGCTATGGCTACACCTTC.

This clone was seen only once. V is TRBV3-1 (or the pseudogene TRBV3-2) and J is TRBJ1-2, with D perhaps TRBD1 (5 bases). Trimming cost V 4 bases and J 0 bases, with 12 bases left between them. This CDR3 has 15 residues. In germline, CDR1 is LGHDT, CDR2 YNNKEL (reference sequence). The CDR3 region has the DNA TGTGCCAGCAGCCCAGGGTCGAATACTAACTATGGCTACACCTTC. Residues: CASSPGSNTNYGYTF.

On this clone: A much larger clone sits a single nucleotide away, making a read error possible. The sample holds other DNA sequences that translate to the same CDR3. V gene TRBV2 combines with J gene TRBJ1-2; possibly TRBD1 for D (5 bases). The V end was cut by 4 bases, the J end by 7 bases, with 7 bases between. Germline V gene sequence: CDR1 SNHLY, CDR2 FYNNEI. CDR3 size: 11 residues. The CDR3 DNA is TGTGCCAGCAGTGTAGACAGTGGCTACACCTTC. Translating it yields CASSVDSGYTF.

The V call is TRBV7-2, the J call TRBJ2-2; TRBD1 agrees at 12 bases. The CDR3 is 16 amino acids. With V trimmed by 5 bases and J by 8 bases, 9 bases remained unmatched. Per germline, CDR1 SGHTA and CDR2 FQGNSA. The CDR3 nucleotides read TGTGCCAGCAGCCCAGGGACAGGGGGCGCGGGTGGGGAGCTGTTTTTT. It specifies CASSPGTGGAGGELFF.

The DNA for the CDR3 is TGTGCCAGCTCACGCATCCAACGAGCGTTCGAGACCCAGTACTTC. It specifies CASSRIQRAFETQYF. The chain recombines TRBV18 with TRBJ2-5; D is ambiguous. Germline CDR1 reads KGHSH; CDR2 reads LQKENI. The CDR3 spans 15 residues. V was trimmed by 4 bases and J by 5 bases, leaving 17 bases between them. The full variable domain, completed using reference TRBV18 and TRBJ2-5, is NAGVMQNPRHLVRRRGQEARLRCSPMKGHSHVYWYRQLPEEGLKFMVYLQKENIIDESGMPKERFSAEFPKEGPSILRIQQVVRGDSAAYFCASSRIQRAFETQYFGPGTRLLVL.

This clone has a handful of counts. The V and J genes are TRBV5-1 and TRBJ2-3, with TRBD1 identical over 8 bases. The CDR3 loop spans 15 amino acids. V lost 0 bases and J lost 3; bases outside the gene matches: 3. Germline values: CDR1 SGHRS, CDR2 YFSETQ. CDR3 residues: CASSLATGGTDTQYF. The CDR3 bases are TGCGCCAGCAGCTTGGCAACAGGGGGGACAGATACGCAGTATTTT.

For this clone: Sequence at one end of the junction differs from germline and may be a read error. This sequence joins TRBV2 and TRBJ2-7; a possible D gene is TRBD1 (5 bases). Per the germline V gene, CDR1 is SNHLY and CDR2 is FYNNEI. The CDR3 is 13 residues long. The CDR3 loop reads CATAPRVSHEQYF. The CDR3 bases are TGTGCCACAGCTCCCAGGGTCTCCCACGAGCAGTACTTC.

This sequence joins TRBV28 and TRBJ1-6; the match to TRBD1 covers 9 bases. V was clipped by 3 bases and J by 11 bases; unmatched bases: 11. The CDR3 sequence is 16 residues long. CDR1 is MDHEN, CDR2 SYDVKM, per germline. In DNA, the CDR3 is TGTGCCAGCAGTTTCGGGAACAGGGGGCAAATGCCACCCCTCCACTTT. Translation: CASSFGNRGQMPPLHF.

The J gene is TRBJ1-5, the V gene TRBV2; no definite D call. The CDR3 totals 15 residues. The V gene's germline CDR1 is SNHLY and CDR2 FYNNEI. The V end lost 6 bases, the J end lost 2 bases, and 14 bases lay between the germline ends. CDR3 nucleotide sequence: TGTGCCAGCAGGGGAGAGGAGAGGGGCAATCAGCCCCAGCATTTT. Its protein is CASRGEERGNQPQHF.

The chain carries TRBV3-1 (or the pseudogene TRBV3-2) and TRBJ1-5; D not certain. Trimming left V 2 bases short and J 7 bases short, with 9 bases between. The CDR3 sequence is 13 residues long. Germline CDR1 reads LGHDT; CDR2 reads YNNKEL (reference sequence). In nucleotides, the CDR3 is TGTGCCAGCAGCCAATTTCTAGAACAGCCCCAGCATTTT. It yields the protein CASSQFLEQPQHF.